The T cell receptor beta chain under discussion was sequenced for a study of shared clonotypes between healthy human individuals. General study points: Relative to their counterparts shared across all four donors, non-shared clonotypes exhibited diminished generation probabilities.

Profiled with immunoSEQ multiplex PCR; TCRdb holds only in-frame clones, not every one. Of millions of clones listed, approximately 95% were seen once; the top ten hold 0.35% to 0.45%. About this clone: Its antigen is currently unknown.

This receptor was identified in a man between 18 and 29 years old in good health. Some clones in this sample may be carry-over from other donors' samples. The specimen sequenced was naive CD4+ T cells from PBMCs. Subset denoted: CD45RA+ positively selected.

The CDR3 loop reads CATTGGTNTGELFF. CDR3 nucleotide sequence: TGTGCCACCACCGGGGGAACGAACACCGGGGAGCTGTTTTTT. This sequence joins TRBV10-3 and TRBJ2-2, with D perhaps TRBD2 (6 bases). Looked up from germline, CDR1 is ENHRY and CDR2 is SYGVKD. V gave up 10 bases and J gave up 0 bases, with 12 bases separating them. The CDR3 is made up of 14 amino acids.